This TCR beta chain was captured in a study of beta chain features in type 1 diabetes. Study observations and caveats: An over-representation of cells with high TCR expression could result from cDNA sequencing.

Sorted populations were all over 95% pure. Expressed TCRB transcripts were sequenced after all isolated RNA was converted to cDNA. Only in-frame clones appear in the TCRdb table, and some are missing; sequencing was by immunoSEQ multiplex PCR. The sample lists around 330,000 clones, roughly 9.6% occurring once. CDR3 length: 13 amino acids. V lost 2 bases and J lost 8, with 9 bases in between. Germline CDR1 and CDR2: ENHRY and SYGVKD. This clone was seen only a few times. Its antigen remains unidentified. The V call is TRBV10-3, the J call TRBJ1-4; the D gene is possibly TRBD1 (5 bases). Sequenced material: naive CD4+ T cells from blood. This sequence was found in a woman in her 30s in good health. CDR3 nucleotides: TGTGCCATCAGTGAGGGGGACTGGGAAAAACTGTTTTTT. Amino acids: CAISEGDWEKLFF.